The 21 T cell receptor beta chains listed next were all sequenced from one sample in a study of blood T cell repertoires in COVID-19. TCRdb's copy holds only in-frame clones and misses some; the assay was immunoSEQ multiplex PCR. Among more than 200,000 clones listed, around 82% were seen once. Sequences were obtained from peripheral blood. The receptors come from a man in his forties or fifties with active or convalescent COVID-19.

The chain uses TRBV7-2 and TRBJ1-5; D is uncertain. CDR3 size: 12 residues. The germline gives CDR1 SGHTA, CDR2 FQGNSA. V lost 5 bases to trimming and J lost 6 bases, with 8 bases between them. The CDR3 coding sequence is TGTGCCAGCAGCCTGGGGAGTCAGCCCCAGCATTTT. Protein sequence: CASSLGSQPQHF.

The chain's CDR3 is CATSDAPPGLAGRTGELFF. For the CDR3, the DNA is TGTGCCACCAGTGATGCCCCTCCCGGACTAGCGGGGCGCACCGGGGAGCTGTTTTTT. The chain links TRBV24-1 to TRBJ2-2, with 12 bases aligning to TRBD2. The length of the CDR3 is 19 residues. Germline assignment: CDR1 KGHDR and CDR2 SFDVKD. The V and J ends lost 3 bases and 4 bases, in that order; junction bases with no gene match: 11.

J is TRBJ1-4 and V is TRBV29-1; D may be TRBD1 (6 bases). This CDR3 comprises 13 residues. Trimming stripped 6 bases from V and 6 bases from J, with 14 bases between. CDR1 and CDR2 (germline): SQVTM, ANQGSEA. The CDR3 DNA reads TGCAGCGTAGCGACAGGATTCCATGAAAAACTGTTTTTT. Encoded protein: CSVATGFHEKLFF.

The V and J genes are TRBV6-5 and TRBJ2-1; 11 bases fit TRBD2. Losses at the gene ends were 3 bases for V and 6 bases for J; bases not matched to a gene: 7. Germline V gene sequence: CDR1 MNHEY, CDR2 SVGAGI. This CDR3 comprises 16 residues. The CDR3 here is CASSYTGLAEGNEQFF. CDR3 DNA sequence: TGTGCCAGCAGTTATACGGGACTAGCGGAAGGCAATGAGCAGTTCTTC.

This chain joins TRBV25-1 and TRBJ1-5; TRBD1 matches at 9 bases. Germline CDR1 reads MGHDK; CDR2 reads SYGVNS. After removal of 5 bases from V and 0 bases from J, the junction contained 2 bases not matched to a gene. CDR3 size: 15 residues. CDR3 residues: CASSTGGVSNQPQHF. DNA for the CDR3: TGTGCCAGCAGTACAGGGGGCGTTAGCAATCAGCCCCAGCATTTT.

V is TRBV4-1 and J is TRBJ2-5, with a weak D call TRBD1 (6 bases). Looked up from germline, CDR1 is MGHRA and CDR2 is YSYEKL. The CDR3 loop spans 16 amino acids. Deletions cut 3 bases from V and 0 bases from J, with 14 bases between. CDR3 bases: TGCGCCAGCAGCCATCGGACGGCAGGGGACCAAGAGACCCAGTACTTC. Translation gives CASSHRTAGDQETQYF.

CDR3 loop: CASSMGGRQPQHF. Here the CDR3 DNA reads TGTGCCAGCAGTATGGGGGGTCGACAGCCCCAGCATTTT. The chain links TRBV6-5 to TRBJ1-5; D is possibly TRBD1 (5 bases). The CDR3 contains 13 residues. The germline CDR1 and CDR2 sequences are MNHEY and SVGAGI. The V gene lost 5 bases and the J gene lost 7 bases, with 12 bases spanning the gap.

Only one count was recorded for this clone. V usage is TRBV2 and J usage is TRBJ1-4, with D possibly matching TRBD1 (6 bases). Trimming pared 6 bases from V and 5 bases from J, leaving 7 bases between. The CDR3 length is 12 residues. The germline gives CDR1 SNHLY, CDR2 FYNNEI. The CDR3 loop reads CASRGQNEKLFF. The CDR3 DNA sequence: TGTGCCAGCAGAGGACAGAATGAAAAACTGTTTTTT.

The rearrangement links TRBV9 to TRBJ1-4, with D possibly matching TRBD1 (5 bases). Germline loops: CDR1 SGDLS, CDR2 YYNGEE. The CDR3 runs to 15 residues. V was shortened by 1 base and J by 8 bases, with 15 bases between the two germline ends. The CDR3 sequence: CASSVRGGVQEKLFF. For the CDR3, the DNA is TGTGCCAGCAGCGTAAGGGGTGGCGTGCAAGAAAAACTGTTTTTT.

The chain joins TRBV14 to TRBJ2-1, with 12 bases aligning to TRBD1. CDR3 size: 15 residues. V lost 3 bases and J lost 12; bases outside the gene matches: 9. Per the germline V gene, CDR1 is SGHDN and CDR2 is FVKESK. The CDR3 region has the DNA TGTGCCAGCAGCCAGGCCCGGGACAGGGGGCCGGGGCAGTTCTTC. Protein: CASSQARDRGPGQFF.

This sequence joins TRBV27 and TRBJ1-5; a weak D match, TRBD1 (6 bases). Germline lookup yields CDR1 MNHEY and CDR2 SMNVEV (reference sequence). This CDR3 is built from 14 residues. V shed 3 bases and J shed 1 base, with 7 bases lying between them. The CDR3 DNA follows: TGTGCCAGCAGTTTTGGACAGAGCAATCAGCCCCAGCATTTT. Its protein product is CASSFGQSNQPQHF.

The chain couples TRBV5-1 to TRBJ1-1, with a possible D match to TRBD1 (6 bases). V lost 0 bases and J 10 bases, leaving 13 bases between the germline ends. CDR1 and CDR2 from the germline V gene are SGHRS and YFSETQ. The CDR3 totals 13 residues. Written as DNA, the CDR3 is TGCGCCAGCAGCTTGGACGGGGGAGGGGGAGCTTTCTTT. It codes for CASSLDGGGGAFF.

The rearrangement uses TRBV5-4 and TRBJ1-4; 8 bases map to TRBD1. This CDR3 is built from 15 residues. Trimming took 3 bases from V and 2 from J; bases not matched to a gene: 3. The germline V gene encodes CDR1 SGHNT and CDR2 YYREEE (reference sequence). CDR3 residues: CASSSTGGTNEKLFF. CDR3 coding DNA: TGTGCCAGCAGCTCCACAGGGGGGACTAATGAAAAACTGTTTTTT.

The CDR3 reads CASSIAGGVNYGYTF. The CDR3 DNA sequence: TGTGCCAGTAGTATAGCAGGCGGGGTTAACTATGGCTACACCTTC. This rearrangement joins TRBV19 to TRBJ1-2, with no clear D. The V gene lost 1 base and the J gene lost 1 base, with 10 bases spanning the gap. The CDR3 loop spans 15 amino acids. CDR1 LNHDA and CDR2 SQIVND come from the germline V gene (reference sequence).

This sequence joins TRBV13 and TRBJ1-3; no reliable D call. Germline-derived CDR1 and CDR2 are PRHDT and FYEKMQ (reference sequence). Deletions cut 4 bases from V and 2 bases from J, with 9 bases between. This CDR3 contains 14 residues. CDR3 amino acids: CASSSAGAGNTIYF. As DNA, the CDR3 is TGTGCCAGCAGCTCAGCCGGGGCTGGAAACACCATATATTTT.

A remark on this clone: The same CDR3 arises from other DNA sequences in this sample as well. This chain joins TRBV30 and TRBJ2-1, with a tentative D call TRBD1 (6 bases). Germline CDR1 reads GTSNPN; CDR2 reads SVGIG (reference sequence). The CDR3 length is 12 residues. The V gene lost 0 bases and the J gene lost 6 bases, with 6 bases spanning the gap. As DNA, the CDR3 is TGTGCCTGGAGTGTACAGGGCAATGAGCAGTTCTTC. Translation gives CAWSVQGNEQFF.

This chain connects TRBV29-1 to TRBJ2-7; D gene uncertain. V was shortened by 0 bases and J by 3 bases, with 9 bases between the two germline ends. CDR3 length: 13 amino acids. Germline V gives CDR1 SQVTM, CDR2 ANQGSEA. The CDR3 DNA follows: TGCAGCGTTGAAGATACGGTTAGCTACGAGCAGTACTTC. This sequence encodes CSVEDTVSYEQYF.

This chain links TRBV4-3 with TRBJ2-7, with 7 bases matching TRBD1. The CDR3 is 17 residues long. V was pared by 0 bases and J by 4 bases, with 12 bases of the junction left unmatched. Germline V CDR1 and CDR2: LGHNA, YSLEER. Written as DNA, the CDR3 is TGCGCCAGCAGCCAAGATCTTAGGGCAGGGGGACGGTACGAGCAGTACTTC. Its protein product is CASSQDLRAGGRYEQYF.

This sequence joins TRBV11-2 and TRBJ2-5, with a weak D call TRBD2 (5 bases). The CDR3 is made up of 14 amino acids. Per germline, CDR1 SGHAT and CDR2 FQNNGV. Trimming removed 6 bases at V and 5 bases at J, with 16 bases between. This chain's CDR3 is CASRPTGSQETQYF. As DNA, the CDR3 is TGTGCCAGCAGGCCAACGGGATCTCAGGAGACCCAGTACTTC. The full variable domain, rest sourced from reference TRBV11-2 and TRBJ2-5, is EAGVAQSPRYKIIEKRQSVAFWCNPISGHATLYWYQQILGQGPKLLIQFQNNGVVDDSQLPKDRFSAERLKGVDSTLKIQPAKLEDSAVYLCASRPTGSQETQYFGPGTRLLVL.

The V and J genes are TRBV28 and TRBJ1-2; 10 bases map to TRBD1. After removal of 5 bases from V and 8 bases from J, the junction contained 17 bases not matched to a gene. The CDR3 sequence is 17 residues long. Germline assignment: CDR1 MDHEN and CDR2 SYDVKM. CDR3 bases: TGTGCCAGCAGTCGTAATTGGGGACAGGGGTCGCGCCTAGGCTACACCTTC. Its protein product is CASSRNWGQGSRLGYTF.

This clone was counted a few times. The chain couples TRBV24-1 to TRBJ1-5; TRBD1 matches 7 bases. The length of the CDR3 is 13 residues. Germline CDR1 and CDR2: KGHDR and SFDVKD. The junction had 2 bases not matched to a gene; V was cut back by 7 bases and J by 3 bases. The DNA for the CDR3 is TGTGCCACCAGCGGACAGGACAATCAGCCCCAGCATTTT. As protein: CATSGQDNQPQHF.